The 20 T cell receptor beta chains below come from one sample, sequenced in a study of CD8 T cells in ankylosing spondylitis. Regarding the study as a whole: A TCR beta motif of several highly homologous variants seemed to mark ankylosing spondylitis blood.

For these receptors, no antigen is known. TCRdb re-called the 5' RACE reads with MiXCR, one entry per CDR3 protein. The sample holds roughly 300,000 distinct CDR3 sequences; 6.5% to 10% are singletons and the top ten take roughly 14%. Sequencing used blood, either unsorted or a sorted T cell fraction (not recorded which). The receptors were gathered from a male donor with ankylosing spondylitis.

This clonotype was detected many times. The chain employs TRBV27 and TRBJ2-1, with TRBD2 as a possible D gene (6 bases). This CDR3 has 17 residues. V shed 4 bases and J shed 5 bases, with 21 bases lying between them. Germline V gene sequence: CDR1 MNHEY, CDR2 SMNVEV (reference sequence). The CDR3 DNA is TGTGCCAGCAGTTCCCCCACTGGGAGCGGGTTTAACAATGAGCAGTTCTTC. Its protein product is CASSSPTGSGFNNEQFF.

The chain links TRBV4-1 to TRBJ2-7; D ambiguous. The CDR3 has 14 residues. Deletions cut 1 base from V and 2 bases from J, with 9 bases between. Germline loops: CDR1 MGHRA, CDR2 YSYEKL. CDR3 loop: CASSQAMVPYEQYF. CDR3 DNA sequence: TGCGCCAGCAGCCAAGCGATGGTTCCCTACGAGCAGTACTTC.

This clonotype was seen a few times. The V call is TRBV5-1, the J call TRBJ2-1; D perhaps matches TRBD2 (6 bases). The CDR3 loop spans 15 amino acids. Germline CDR1 reads SGHRS; CDR2 reads YFSETQ. Trimming took 10 bases from V and 7 from J, leaving 24 bases between them. CDR3 coding DNA: TGCGCCTCACGTGTCAGCGCCCCTGGGGGGAATGAGCAGTTCTTC. Residues: CASRVSAPGGNEQFF. The whole variable domain, filled in from reference TRBV5-1 and TRBJ2-1, reads KAGVTQTPRYLIKTRGQQVTLSCSPISGHRSVSWYQQTPGQGLQFLFEYFSETQRNKGNFPGRFSGRQFSNSRSEMNVSTLELGDSALYLCASRVSAPGGNEQFFGPGTRLTVL.

This clonotype has a handful of counts. The chain joins TRBV7-2 to TRBJ2-5, with a weak D call TRBD1 (5 bases). The CDR3 loop spans 13 amino acids. The V and J ends lost 5 bases and 5 bases respectively, with 12 bases between them. Germline values: CDR1 SGHTA, CDR2 FQGNSA. This CDR3 is CASSPRARETQYF. The DNA for the CDR3 is TGTGCCAGCAGCCCCAGGGCTCGGGAGACCCAGTACTTC.

This clonotype was seen a handful of times. The J gene is TRBJ2-3, the V gene TRBV29-1; D unresolved. The germline V gene has CDR1 SQVTM and CDR2 ANQGSEA. V lost 4 bases to trimming and J lost 0 bases, with 11 bases between them. The CDR3 covers 14 residues. For the CDR3, the DNA is TGCAGCGTTGTCGACGGCCCTAGCACAGATACGCAGTATTTT. Translation: CSVVDGPSTDTQYF.

The V gene is TRBV20-1, the J gene TRBJ2-3, with 7 positions matching TRBD2. CDR1 is DFQATT and CDR2 is SNEGSKA in the germline V gene (reference sequence). The CDR3 is 17 amino acids. V lost 3 bases, J lost 0 bases, and 12 bases stayed unmatched. The chain's CDR3 is CSASLPRSGVSTDTQYF. CDR3 nucleotides: TGCAGTGCTAGCCTCCCACGCAGCGGGGTAAGCACAGATACGCAGTATTTT.

This chain uses TRBV6-2 or TRBV6-3 with TRBJ1-5, with D hard to call. The length of the CDR3 is 12 residues. From germline, CDR1 is MNHEY and CDR2 SVGEGT. Deletions cut 8 bases from V and 2 bases from J, with 7 bases between. The CDR3, as DNA: TGTGCCAGCGAAAGGGGCAATCAGCCCCAGCATTTT. Protein: CASERGNQPQHF.

The chain joins TRBV4-3 to TRBJ2-1; possible D gene TRBD2, 6 bases. V was clipped by 0 bases and J by 8 bases, with 14 bases between them. The CDR3 length is 15 residues. Germline-derived CDR1 and CDR2 are LGHNA and YSLEER. CDR3 region: CASSQDRLASDEQFF. The CDR3 nucleotides are TGCGCCAGCAGCCAAGATCGGTTGGCTAGCGATGAGCAGTTCTTC.

CDR3 loop: CASSFHNEQFF. CDR3 coding DNA: TGTGCCAGCAGCTTCCACAATGAGCAGTTCTTC. The V call is TRBV5-5, the J call TRBJ2-1; unclear D gene. Germline CDR1 and CDR2: SGHKS and YYEKEE (reference sequence). The CDR3 runs 11 residues. The V gene lost 2 bases and the J gene lost 5 bases, with 2 bases spanning the gap.

V usage is TRBV28 and J usage is TRBJ2-1, with a possible D match to TRBD1 (5 bases). CDR3 length: 13 residues. The V gene's germline CDR1 is MDHEN and CDR2 SYDVKM. V was cut by 5 bases and J by 5 bases, with 10 bases left in between. This chain's CDR3 is CASSPGHNNEQFF. The DNA of the CDR3 is TGTGCCAGCAGTCCAGGACACAACAATGAGCAGTTCTTC.

The CDR3 nucleotides are TGCGCCAGCAGCCAAGACCCCGGACAGTACACTGAAGCTTTCTTT. Protein: CASSQDPGQYTEAFF. The V gene is TRBV4-3, the J gene TRBJ1-1, with a weak D call TRBD1 (6 bases). The CDR3 is 15 amino acids. Germline V gene lookup returns CDR1 LGHNA and CDR2 YSLEER. Trimming took off 0 bases at V and 3 bases at J, with 11 bases between the two ends.

This clonotype was counted many times. The rearrangement links TRBV7-2 to TRBJ2-7; D gene uncertain. This CDR3 has 11 amino acids. The germline V gene encodes CDR1 SGHTA and CDR2 FQGNSA. V was clipped by 3 bases and J by 7 bases, with 7 bases between them. The CDR3, as DNA: TGTGCCAGCAGCTTCTCGGTAGAGCAGTACTTC. Its protein product is CASSFSVEQYF.

This clonotype was observed many times. This rearrangement joins TRBV12-3 or TRBV12-4 to TRBJ1-5; D perhaps matches TRBD1 (6 bases). Trimming stripped 6 bases from V and 2 bases from J, with 14 bases between. This CDR3 has 15 residues. CDR3 DNA sequence: TGTGCCAGCAGCTTCCAGGGGCTGGGCAATCAGCCCCAGCATTTT. It is translated as CASSFQGLGNQPQHF.

This chain links TRBV29-1 with TRBJ2-2; no firm D call. The CDR3 is 13 amino acids. The V gene's germline CDR1 is SQVTM and CDR2 ANQGSEA. V was pared by 2 bases and J by 8 bases, with 12 bases between. The CDR3 DNA reads as TGCAGCGTTGAAACAGCCAGTTTAGGGGAGCTGTTTTTT. Encoded protein: CSVETASLGELFF.

This clonotype showed up just a few times. This chain links TRBV12-3 or TRBV12-4 with TRBJ1-5, with TRBD1 identical over 8 bases. J gave up 4 bases and V 2 bases, and 16 bases lay outside the gene matches. This CDR3 contains 19 residues. Written as DNA, the CDR3 is TGTGCCAGCAGTTTAAGCCCAGGGGGCAGGGGGCAGAAGAATCAGCCCCAGCATTTT. Protein sequence: CASSLSPGGRGQKNQPQHF.

Ten or more counts support this clonotype. V and J are TRBV3-1 and TRBJ2-7; 10 nucleotides match TRBD2. CDR1 is LGHDT, CDR2 YNNKEL, per germline (reference sequence). J was trimmed by 3 bases and V by 1 base; bases with no gene match: 18. The CDR3 contains 20 residues. CDR3 nucleotide sequence: TGTGCCAGCAGCCAAGTAATATCCGGACTAGCGGCCCATCACTACTACGAGCAGTACTTC. It specifies CASSQVISGLAAHHYYEQYF.

This clonotype was picked up many times. The CDR3 sequence: CASSSLGAGENEQFF. The CDR3 nucleotides are TGTGCCAGCAGCTCGCTGGGAGCGGGAGAGAATGAGCAGTTCTTC. The chain couples TRBV11-2 to TRBJ2-1; TRBD2 matches at 8 bases. Looked up from germline, CDR1 is SGHAT and CDR2 is FQNNGV. The CDR3 totals 15 residues. J was trimmed by 7 bases and V by 4 bases; bases with no gene match: 9.

This clonotype was observed a few times. The rearrangement joins TRBV7-9 to TRBJ2-1, with D unclear. V lost 2 bases, J lost 10 bases, and 12 bases lay in between. Germline lookup yields CDR1 SEHNR and CDR2 FQNEAQ (reference sequence). The CDR3 covers 13 residues. For the CDR3, the DNA is TGTGCCAGCAGCTTAAGTGGCTCCGGGGAGCAGTTCTTC. Its translation is CASSLSGSGEQFF.

The V and J genes are TRBV5-1 and TRBJ2-7, with D perhaps matching TRBD1 (6 bases). This CDR3 is built from 14 residues. From germline, CDR1 is SGHRS and CDR2 YFSETQ. Trimming took off 4 bases at V and 2 bases at J, with 13 bases between the two ends. CDR3 sequence reads: CASSVHRETYEQYF. The CDR3, as DNA: TGCGCCAGCAGCGTACACAGGGAGACCTACGAGCAGTACTTC.

Many counts were recorded for this clonotype. This chain joins TRBV20-1 and TRBJ2-7; TRBD2 agrees at 9 bases. J lost 7 bases, V lost 0 bases, and 13 bases had no gene match. From germline, CDR1 is DFQATT and CDR2 SNEGSKA (reference sequence). The CDR3 consists of 16 residues. In DNA, the CDR3 is TGCAGTGCTAGAGATCTATTAGCGGGAGTAGGACGGGAGCAGTACTTC. This translates into CSARDLLAGVGREQYF.